This record looks at one T cell receptor (beta chain) sequence and its context. Its specificity is not known. The method was immunoSEQ multiplex PCR; TCRdb's version includes in-frame clones alone and lacks a portion of them. The sample has roughly 200,000 clones; roughly 94% are singletons. V was clipped by 6 bases and J by 2 bases, with 8 bases between them. CDR3 length equals 13 residues. CDR1 and CDR2 from the germline V gene are SGDLS and YYNGEE. This sample is drawn from a study of T cell responses to AZD1222 COVID-19 vaccine. Study-level points and caveats: At study baseline, merely six AZD1222 recipients were seropositive.

The rearrangement uses TRBV9 and TRBJ2-2; tentative D call: TRBD2 (6 bases). The origin of this receptor is an adult who received the MenACWY meningococcal vaccine as a control. Sequences were derived from peripheral blood, sampled 28 days after the second dose of the MenACWY control vaccine. CDR3 protein: CASTRGNTGELFF. For the CDR3, the DNA is TGTGCCAGCACGCGGGGAAACACCGGGGAGCTGTTTTTT.